The 28 T cell receptor beta chains in this list originate from one sample, sequenced in a study of blood T cells in healthy people across ages. A second PCR, run for roughly 7 to 11 cycles, used a sample-barcoded 5' primer plus a J-beta primer mix. TCRdb passed the 5' RACE reads through MiXCR, listing each CDR3 protein once. The repertoire consists of 600,000 to 1,000,000 distinct CDR3 sequences, with 20% to 25% occurring once and the leading ten covering around 3.6%. This sample also belongs to another study, concerning T cells of mothers and their children.

The sequenced sample consisted of blood. The source is a boy between 10 and 17 years old in good health.

The chain recombines TRBV28 with TRBJ1-1; 9 nucleotides match TRBD1. The V gene's germline CDR1 is MDHEN and CDR2 SYDVKM. The CDR3 consists of 15 residues. The trim removed 5 bases at V and 10 bases at J, leaving 14 bases unmatched. The CDR3 loop reads CASSLRPTGGQGAFF. The CDR3 region has the DNA TGTGCCAGCAGTCTCAGACCCACAGGGGGCCAGGGAGCTTTCTTT.

This clonotype was detected a few times. J is TRBJ2-7 and V is TRBV4-2, with 11 bases identical to TRBD2. The V and J ends lost 8 bases and 4 bases, in that order; junction bases with no gene match: 13. Germline V lookup: CDR1 LGHNA, CDR2 YNFKEQ. The CDR3 loop spans 16 amino acids. This chain's CDR3 is CASSHPPLAGVYEQYF. The CDR3 coding sequence is TGTGCCAGCTCCCACCCCCCACTAGCGGGAGTGTACGAGCAGTACTTC.

This sequence joins TRBV5-1 and TRBJ2-5; 9 nucleotides align to TRBD2. V trimming: 2 bases; J trimming: 5 bases; junction bases outside the gene matches: 10. Germline CDR1 is SGHRS and CDR2 is YFSETQ. The CDR3 consists of 16 residues. CDR3 nucleotides: TGCGCCAGCAGCTTTGAGGCGGGGGGGCCTTGGGAGACCCAGTACTTC. Translation: CASSFEAGGPWETQYF.

In this sample, this clonotype turned up a few times. The chain links TRBV18 to TRBJ2-1, with 12 bases identical to TRBD1. The end of the DNA fits TRBJ2-7 better, so the J call may be wrong. Germline loops: CDR1 KGHSH, CDR2 LQKENI. The CDR3 spans 16 residues. The CDR3 protein is CASSPLGTGGLPEQYF. The CDR3 DNA reads TGTGCCAGCTCACCGCTTGGGACAGGGGGCCTCCCCGAGCAGTACTTC.

The chain links TRBV7-2 to TRBJ2-5; D is possibly TRBD2 (6 bases). This CDR3 region has 14 residues. With 1 base removed from V and 5 bases from J, the gap between germline ends came to 11 bases. Germline V gene lookup returns CDR1 SGHTA and CDR2 FQGNSA. The CDR3 DNA sequence: TGTGCCAGCAGCTTAGAAGGCGGGGTTGAGACCCAGTACTTC. Its protein is CASSLEGGVETQYF.

The chain has TRBV6-2 or TRBV6-3 and TRBJ1-5; D is uncertain. Germline V gene data show CDR1 as MNHEY and CDR2 as SVGEGT. V lost 2 bases to trimming and J lost 3 bases, with 8 bases between them. This CDR3 comprises 14 residues. Written as DNA, the CDR3 is TGTGCCAGCAGTTACGCAACGAACAATCAGCCCCAGCATTTT. This codes for CASSYATNNQPQHF.

The chain uses TRBV29-1 and TRBJ1-1, with D unclear. The length of the CDR3 is 11 residues. Germline V gene lookup returns CDR1 SQVTM and CDR2 ANQGSEA. V gave up 4 bases and J gave up 1 base, with 4 bases separating them. The CDR3 protein is CSVAENTEAFF. In DNA, the CDR3 is TGCAGCGTTGCCGAGAACACTGAAGCTTTCTTT.

The chain links TRBV4-3 to TRBJ1-2; a weak D match, TRBD1 (5 bases). This CDR3 is 16 amino acids long. V was cut by 0 bases and J by 5 bases, with 16 bases left in between. Germline V lookup: CDR1 LGHNA, CDR2 YSLEER. The CDR3 reads CASSQDGTHPGYGYTF. In DNA form, the CDR3 reads TGCGCCAGCAGCCAAGATGGTACTCACCCAGGGTATGGCTACACCTTC.

This clonotype was recorded a few times. V usage is TRBV7-6 and J usage is TRBJ2-7, with D uncertain. Trimming stripped 6 bases from V and 2 bases from J, with 14 bases between. Per germline, CDR1 SGHVS and CDR2 FNYEAQ. The CDR3 contains 14 residues. The DNA of the CDR3 is TGTGCCAGCAGGGAAAATGCCGAGCCCTACGAGCAGTACTTC. Encoded protein: CASRENAEPYEQYF.

The chain has TRBV3-1 and TRBJ2-5; 11 nucleotides agree with TRBD2. J lost 11 bases, V lost 4 bases, and 12 bases had no gene match. Germline CDR1 and CDR2: LGHDT and YNNKEL (reference sequence). The CDR3 has 15 amino acids. Here the CDR3 reads CASSPSSSGRREQYF. The CDR3 DNA is TGTGCCAGCAGCCCCTCGTCTAGCGGGAGGAGGGAGCAGTACTTC.

Regarding this clonotype: One end of the junction does not line up with germline, which may come from a read error. The chain employs TRBV4-2 and TRBJ2-5; D may be TRBD2 (6 bases). The last part of the DNA fits TRBJ2-1 better; the J call may be wrong. Germline CDR1 is LGHNA and CDR2 is YNFKEQ. The CDR3 consists of 15 residues. CDR3 loop: CDSSQRRGTYNEQFF. CDR3 nucleotides: TGTGACAGCAGCCAGCGGAGGGGCACCTACAATGAGCAGTTCTTC.

This clonotype was detected a few times. V gene TRBV20-1 combines with J gene TRBJ1-1, with TRBD1 identical over 7 bases. Germline CDR1 and CDR2: DFQATT and SNEGSKA (reference sequence). The junction had 8 bases not matched to a gene; V was cut back by 7 bases and J by 3 bases. This CDR3 has 13 amino acids. The CDR3 spells CSVAGGKDTEAFF. DNA for the CDR3: TGCAGTGTGGCAGGGGGGAAAGACACTGAAGCTTTCTTT.

The CDR3 DNA reads TGTGCCAGCAGCACCCCCGGGGGGGGAACCTACGAGCAGTACTTC. This codes for CASSTPGGGTYEQYF. The chain uses TRBV27 and TRBJ2-7, with 8 bases aligning to TRBD2. Germline V CDR1 and CDR2: MNHEY, SMNVEV (reference sequence). The length of the CDR3 is 15 residues. The J segment lost 2 bases and the V segment lost 6 bases, leaving 9 bases of the junction unmatched.

This clonotype has only a few counts. V is TRBV6-2 or TRBV6-3 and J is TRBJ2-5; possibly TRBD2 for D (5 bases). The J call may be incorrect, as the DNA end agrees better with TRBJ2-1. The CDR3 has 13 amino acids. Germline V CDR1 and CDR2: MNHEY, SVGEGT. CDR3 DNA sequence: TGTGCCAGCAGTGGGTTCAGCGGCCTTAGGCAGTTCTTC. Its translation: CASSGFSGLRQFF.

J is TRBJ2-5 and V is TRBV20-1; 7 nucleotides line up with TRBD2. The CDR3 sequence is 15 residues long. Trimming removed 1 base from V and 3 bases from J; junction bases left unmatched: 8. Germline V gives CDR1 DFQATT, CDR2 SNEGSKA (reference sequence). CDR3 sequence (DNA): TGCAGTGCTAGAGCAATAGGGAGCGGGGAAGAGACCCAGTACTTC. It is translated as CSARAIGSGEETQYF.

The chain uses TRBV7-2 and TRBJ2-7; TRBD1 matches at 8 bases. CDR1 and CDR2 from the germline V gene are SGHTA and FQGNSA. The CDR3 totals 15 residues. The trim removed 1 base at V and 3 bases at J, leaving 5 bases unmatched. DNA for the CDR3: TGTGCCAGCAGCTTAGGACAGGGGCTCGTCTACGAGCAGTACTTC. Protein product: CASSLGQGLVYEQYF.

The gene calls are TRBV5-1 and TRBJ2-5, with D maybe TRBD2 (6 bases). The end of the DNA fits TRBJ2-7 better, so the J call may be wrong. Per the germline V gene, CDR1 is SGHRS and CDR2 is YFSETQ. The CDR3 totals 14 residues. The CDR3 loop is CASSQTGSWAEQYF. The CDR3 bases are TGCGCCAGCAGCCAAACCGGGAGTTGGGCCGAGCAGTACTTC.

V gene TRBV29-1 combines with J gene TRBJ2-4; 9 nucleotides line up with TRBD1. Germline loops: CDR1 SQVTM, CDR2 ANQGSEA. After removal of 6 bases from V and 7 bases from J, the junction contained 7 bases not matched to a gene. The CDR3 is made up of 13 amino acids. Written as DNA, the CDR3 is TGCAGCGTCGAGGGACAGGGTAAGAACATTCAGTACTTC. The encoded protein is CSVEGQGKNIQYF.

V is TRBV20-1 and J is TRBJ1-1; TRBD1 matches at 7 bases. The CDR3 is made up of 14 amino acids. V dropped 6 bases and J dropped 3; count of bases not matched to a gene: 10. Per the germline V gene, CDR1 is DFQATT and CDR2 is SNEGSKA (reference sequence). Written as DNA, the CDR3 is TGCAGTGCAACCGAATTCACAGGGGACACTGAAGCTTTCTTT. It is translated as CSATEFTGDTEAFF.

On this clonotype: Given a much more abundant clone one base away, this may be a read error. This rearrangement joins TRBV25-1 to TRBJ2-3; the match to TRBD2 covers 7 bases. The V segment lost 6 bases and the J segment 3 bases; nucleotides outside the gene matches: 3. The germline V gene has CDR1 MGHDK and CDR2 SYGVNS. The CDR3 sequence is 13 residues long. The CDR3 DNA reads as TGTGCCAGCAGACAAGCGGGAACAGATACGCAGTATTTT. Its translation is CASRQAGTDTQYF.

The chain carries TRBV4-3 and TRBJ2-1; TRBD2 aligns across 8 bases. The CDR3 loop spans 15 amino acids. The germline V gene has CDR1 LGHNA and CDR2 YSLEER. V trimming: 0 bases; J trimming: 8 bases; junction bases outside the gene matches: 6. CDR3 in amino acids: CASSQDHGTSYEQFF. CDR3 nucleotides: TGCGCCAGCAGCCAAGATCATGGGACTAGTTATGAGCAGTTCTTC.

The V call is TRBV28, the J call TRBJ2-3, with 7 bases identical to TRBD1. J lost 3 bases, V lost 3 bases, and 12 bases had no gene match. CDR3 length equals 17 residues. From germline, CDR1 is MDHEN and CDR2 SYDVKM. The CDR3: CASSFPLGQVRTDTQYF. The CDR3 nucleotides read TGTGCCAGCAGTTTTCCCCTAGGACAGGTTCGAACAGATACGCAGTATTTT.

In its sample, this clonotype was seen a few times. CDR3 sequence (DNA): TGTGCCAGCAGCCAGATGGGGAATGAGCAGTTCTTC. Translating it yields CASSQMGNEQFF. The V gene is TRBV13, the J gene TRBJ2-1; D is unresolved. CDR3 length: 12 amino acids. Germline V gene lookup returns CDR1 PRHDT and CDR2 FYEKMQ (reference sequence). The V end lost 5 bases, the J end lost 7 bases, and 9 bases lay between the germline ends.

This clonotype was seen a few times. A read error may produce the germline difference seen at one junction end. The chain has TRBV28 and TRBJ2-7; TRBD1 matches at 9 bases. Germline CDR1 is MDHEN and CDR2 is SYDVKM. The CDR3 contains 15 residues. The CDR3 DNA reads TGTGCCAGTAGTTTATGGGGGACAGGGTTCTACGAGCAGTACTTC. Translation: CASSLWGTGFYEQYF.

CDR3 amino acids: CSVGTGGSGEKLFF. The CDR3 DNA reads as TGCAGCGTAGGTACAGGGGGAAGCGGTGAAAAACTGTTTTTT. V is TRBV29-1 and J is TRBJ1-4; TRBD1 aligns across 8 bases. The germline V gene has CDR1 SQVTM and CDR2 ANQGSEA. The CDR3 length is 14 residues. J gave up 7 bases and V 6 bases, and 10 bases lay outside the gene matches. Variable domain in full (rest from reference TRBV29-1 and TRBJ1-4): SAVISQKPSRDICQRGTSLTIQCQVDSQVTMMFWYRQQPGQSLTLIATANQGSEATYESGFVIDKFPISRPNLTFSTLTVSNMSPEDSSIYLCSVGTGGSGEKLFFGSGTQLSVL.

This clonotype was seen more than once but under ten times. The chain links TRBV11-2 to TRBJ2-5; TRBD2 aligns across 7 bases. V lost 5 bases to trimming and J lost 2 bases; unmatched junction nucleotides: 8. From germline, CDR1 is SGHAT and CDR2 FQNNGV. This CDR3 is built from 15 residues. The chain's CDR3 is CASSQTSGVQETQYF. CDR3 DNA: TGTGCCAGCAGCCAAACGAGCGGGGTTCAAGAGACCCAGTACTTC.

This clonotype came up many times. The chain employs TRBV5-1 and TRBJ2-7, with a possible D match to TRBD1 (6 bases). V was trimmed by 4 bases and J by 0 bases, leaving 14 bases between them. CDR1 and CDR2 (germline): SGHRS, YFSETQ. The CDR3 has 15 amino acids. This CDR3 reads CASSTFMGASYEQYF. CDR3 nucleotides: TGCGCCAGCAGCACCTTTATGGGGGCCTCCTACGAGCAGTACTTC.

This clonotype has just a few counts. V usage is TRBV30 and J usage is TRBJ2-7; 7 nucleotides line up with TRBD1. The end of the DNA is better explained by TRBJ2-1, so the J call may be wrong. Germline V gene data show CDR1 as GTSNPN and CDR2 as SVGIG (reference sequence). The CDR3 spans 13 residues. The CDR3 sequence is CAWRKGQSDEQFF. The DNA for the CDR3 is TGTGCCTGGAGGAAGGGACAGTCCGATGAGCAGTTCTTC.